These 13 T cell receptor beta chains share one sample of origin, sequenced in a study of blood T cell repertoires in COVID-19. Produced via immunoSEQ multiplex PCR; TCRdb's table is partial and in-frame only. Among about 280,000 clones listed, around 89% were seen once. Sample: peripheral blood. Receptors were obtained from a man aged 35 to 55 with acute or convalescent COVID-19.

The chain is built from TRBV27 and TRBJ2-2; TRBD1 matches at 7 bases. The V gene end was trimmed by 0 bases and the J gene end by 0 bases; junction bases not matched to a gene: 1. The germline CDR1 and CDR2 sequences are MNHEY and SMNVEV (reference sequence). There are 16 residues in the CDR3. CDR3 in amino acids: CASSLSGTANTGELFF. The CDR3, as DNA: TGTGCCAGCAGTTTATCGGGGACAGCGAACACCGGGGAGCTGTTTTTT.

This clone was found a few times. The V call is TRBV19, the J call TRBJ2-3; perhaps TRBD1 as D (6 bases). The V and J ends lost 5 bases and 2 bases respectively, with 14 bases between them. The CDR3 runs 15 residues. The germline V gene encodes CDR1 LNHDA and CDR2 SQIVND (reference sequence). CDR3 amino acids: CASSSTGWVTDTQYF. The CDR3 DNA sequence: TGTGCCAGTAGTTCTACAGGGTGGGTCACAGATACGCAGTATTTT. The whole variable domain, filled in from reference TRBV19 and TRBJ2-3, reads DGGITQSPKYLFRKEGQNVTLSCEQNLNHDAMYWYRQDPGQGLRLIYYSQIVNDFQKGDIAEGYSVSREKKESFPLTVTSAQKNPTAFYLCASSSTGWVTDTQYFGPGTRLTVL.

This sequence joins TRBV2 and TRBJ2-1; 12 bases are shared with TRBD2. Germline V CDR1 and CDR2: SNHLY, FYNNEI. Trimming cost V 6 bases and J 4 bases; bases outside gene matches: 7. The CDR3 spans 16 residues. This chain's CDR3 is CASSKGLAGFYNEQFF. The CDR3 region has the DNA TGTGCCAGCAGCAAAGGACTAGCGGGGTTTTACAATGAGCAGTTCTTC.

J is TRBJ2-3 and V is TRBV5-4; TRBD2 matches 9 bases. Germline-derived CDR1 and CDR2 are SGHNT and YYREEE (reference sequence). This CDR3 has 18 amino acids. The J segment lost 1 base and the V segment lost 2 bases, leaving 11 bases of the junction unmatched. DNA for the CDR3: TGTGCCAGCAGCTTCGCTCGCGGGGGGGCCGGGGGCACAGATACGCAGTATTTT. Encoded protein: CASSFARGGAGGTDTQYF. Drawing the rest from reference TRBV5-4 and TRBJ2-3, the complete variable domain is ETGVTQSPTHLIKTRGQQVTLRCSSQSGHNTVSWYQQALGQGPQFIFQYYREEENGRGNFPPRFSGLQFPNYSSELNVNALELDDSALYLCASSFARGGAGGTDTQYFGPGTRLTVL.

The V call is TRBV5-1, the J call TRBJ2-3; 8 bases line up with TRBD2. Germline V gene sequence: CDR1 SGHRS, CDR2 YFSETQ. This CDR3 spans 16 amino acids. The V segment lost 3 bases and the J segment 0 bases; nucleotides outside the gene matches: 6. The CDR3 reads CASSSVSGGSTDTQYF. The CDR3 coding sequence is TGCGCCAGCAGCTCGGTGAGCGGGGGAAGCACAGATACGCAGTATTTT.

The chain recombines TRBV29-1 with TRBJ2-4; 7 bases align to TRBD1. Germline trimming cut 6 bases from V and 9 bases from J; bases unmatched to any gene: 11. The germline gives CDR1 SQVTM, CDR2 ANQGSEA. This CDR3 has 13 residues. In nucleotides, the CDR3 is TGCAGCGTGCGGACAGGTGGGGATGGCATTCAGTACTTC. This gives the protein CSVRTGGDGIQYF. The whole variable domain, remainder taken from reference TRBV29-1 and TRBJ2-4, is SAVISQKPSRDICQRGTSLTIQCQVDSQVTMMFWYRQQPGQSLTLIATANQGSEATYESGFVIDKFPISRPNLTFSTLTVSNMSPEDSSIYLCSVRTGGDGIQYFGAGTRLSVL.

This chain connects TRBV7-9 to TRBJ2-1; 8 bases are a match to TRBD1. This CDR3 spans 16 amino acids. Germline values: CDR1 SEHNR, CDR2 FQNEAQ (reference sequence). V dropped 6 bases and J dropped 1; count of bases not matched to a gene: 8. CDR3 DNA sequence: TGTGCCAGCAGTTATACAGGGGGAAGGTCCTACAATGAGCAGTTCTTC. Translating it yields CASSYTGGRSYNEQFF.

The CDR3 coding sequence is TGTGCCAGCAGCGGATTCCGGGACAGCTTAGAAGCTTTCTTT. It specifies CASSGFRDSLEAFF. This chain links TRBV6-5 with TRBJ1-1; 7 positions match TRBD1. This CDR3 spans 14 amino acids. Germline trimming cut 6 bases from V and 8 bases from J; bases unmatched to any gene: 12. Germline V gene lookup returns CDR1 MNHEY and CDR2 SVGAGI.

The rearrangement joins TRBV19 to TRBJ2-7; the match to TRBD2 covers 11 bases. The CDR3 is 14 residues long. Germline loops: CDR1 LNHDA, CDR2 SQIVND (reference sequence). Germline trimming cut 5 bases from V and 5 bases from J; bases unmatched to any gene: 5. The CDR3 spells CASSHSGGADEQYF. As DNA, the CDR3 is TGTGCCAGTAGTCATAGCGGGGGGGCCGACGAGCAGTACTTC.

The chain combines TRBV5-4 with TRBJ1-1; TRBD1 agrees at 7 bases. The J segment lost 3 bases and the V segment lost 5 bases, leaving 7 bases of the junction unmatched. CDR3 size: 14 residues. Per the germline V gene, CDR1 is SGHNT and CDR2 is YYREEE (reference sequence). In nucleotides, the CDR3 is TGTGCCAGCAGGGACCCCAGGGGGGACACTGAAGCTTTCTTT. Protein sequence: CASRDPRGDTEAFF.

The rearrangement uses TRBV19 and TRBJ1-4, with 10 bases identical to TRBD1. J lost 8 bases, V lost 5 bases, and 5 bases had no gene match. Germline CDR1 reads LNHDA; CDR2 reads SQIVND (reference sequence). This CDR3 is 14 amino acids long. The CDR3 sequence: CASSRTGGSEKLFF. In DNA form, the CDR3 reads TGTGCCAGTAGTCGGACAGGGGGGAGCGAAAAACTGTTTTTT.

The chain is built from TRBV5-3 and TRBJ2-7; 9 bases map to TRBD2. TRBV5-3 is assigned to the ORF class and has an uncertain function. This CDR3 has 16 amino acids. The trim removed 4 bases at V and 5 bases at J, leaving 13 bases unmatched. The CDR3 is CARSAIPGLAIHEQYF. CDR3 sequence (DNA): TGTGCCAGAAGCGCCATCCCGGGACTAGCCATCCACGAGCAGTACTTC.

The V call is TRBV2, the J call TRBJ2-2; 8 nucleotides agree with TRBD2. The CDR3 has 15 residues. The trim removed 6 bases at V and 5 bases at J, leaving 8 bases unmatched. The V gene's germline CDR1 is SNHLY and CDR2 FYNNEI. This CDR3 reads CASSLSGAGTGELFF. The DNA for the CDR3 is TGTGCCAGCAGCCTTAGCGGGGCGGGGACCGGGGAGCTGTTTTTT.